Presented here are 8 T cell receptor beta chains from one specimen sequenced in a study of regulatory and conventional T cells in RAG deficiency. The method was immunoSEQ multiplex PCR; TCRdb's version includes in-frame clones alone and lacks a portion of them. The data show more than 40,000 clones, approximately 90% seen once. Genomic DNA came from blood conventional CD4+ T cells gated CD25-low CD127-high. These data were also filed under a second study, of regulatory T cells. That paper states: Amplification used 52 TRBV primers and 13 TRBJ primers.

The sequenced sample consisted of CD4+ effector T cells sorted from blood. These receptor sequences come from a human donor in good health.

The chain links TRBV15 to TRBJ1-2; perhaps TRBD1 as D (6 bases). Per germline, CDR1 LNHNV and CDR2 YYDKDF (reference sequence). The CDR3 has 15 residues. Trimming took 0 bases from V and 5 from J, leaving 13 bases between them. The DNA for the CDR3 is TGTGCCACCAGCAGAGATATGGACAGATCGTATGGCTACACCTTC. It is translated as CATSRDMDRSYGYTF.

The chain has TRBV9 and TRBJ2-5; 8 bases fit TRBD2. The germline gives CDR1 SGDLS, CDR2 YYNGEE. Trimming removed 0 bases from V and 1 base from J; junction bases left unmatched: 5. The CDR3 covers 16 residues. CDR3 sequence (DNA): TGTGCCAGCAGCGTAGCAGGCGGGAGGCTCCAAGAGACCCAGTACTTC. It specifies CASSVAGGRLQETQYF. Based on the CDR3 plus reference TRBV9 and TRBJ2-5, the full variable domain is DSGVTQTPKHLITATGQRVTLRCSPRSGDLSVYWYQQSLDQGLQFLIQYYNGEERAKGNILERFSAQQFPDLHSELNLSSLELGDSALYFCASSVAGGRLQETQYFGPGTRLLVL.

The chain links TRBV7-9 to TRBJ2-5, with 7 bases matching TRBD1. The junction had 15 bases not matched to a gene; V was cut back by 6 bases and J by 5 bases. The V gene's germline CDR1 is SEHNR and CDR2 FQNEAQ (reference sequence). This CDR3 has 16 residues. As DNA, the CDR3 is TGTGCCAGCAGGTCGACAGGGCGGCGAAGGTTGGAGACCCAGTACTTC. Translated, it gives CASRSTGRRRLETQYF.

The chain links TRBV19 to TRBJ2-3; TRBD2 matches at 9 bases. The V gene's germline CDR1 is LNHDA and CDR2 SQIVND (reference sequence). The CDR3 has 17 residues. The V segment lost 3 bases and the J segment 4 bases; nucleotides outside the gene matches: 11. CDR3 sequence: CASSIARGGGASDTQYF. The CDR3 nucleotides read TGTGCCAGTAGTATCGCCCGGGGCGGGGGGGCATCAGATACGCAGTATTTT.

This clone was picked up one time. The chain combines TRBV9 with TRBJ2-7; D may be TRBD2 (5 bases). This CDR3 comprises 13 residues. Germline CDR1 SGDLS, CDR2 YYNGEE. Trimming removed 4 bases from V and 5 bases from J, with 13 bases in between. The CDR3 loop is CASSTGNGDEQYF. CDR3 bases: TGTGCCAGCAGCACGGGGAATGGAGACGAGCAGTACTTC.

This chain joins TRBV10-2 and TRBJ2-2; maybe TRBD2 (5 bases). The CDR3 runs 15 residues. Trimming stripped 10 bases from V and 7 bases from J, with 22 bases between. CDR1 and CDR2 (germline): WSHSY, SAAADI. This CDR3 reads CATSQNRGSNGELFF. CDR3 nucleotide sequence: TGCGCCACCAGCCAAAACCGGGGTTCAAACGGGGAGCTGTTTTTT.

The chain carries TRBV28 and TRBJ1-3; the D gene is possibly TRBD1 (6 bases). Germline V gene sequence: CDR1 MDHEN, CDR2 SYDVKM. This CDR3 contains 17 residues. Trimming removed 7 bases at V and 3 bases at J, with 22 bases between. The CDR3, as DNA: TGTGCCAGCAACCTCAACGCGGGGGGCGGGAATGGAAACACCATATATTTT. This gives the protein CASNLNAGGGNGNTIYF.

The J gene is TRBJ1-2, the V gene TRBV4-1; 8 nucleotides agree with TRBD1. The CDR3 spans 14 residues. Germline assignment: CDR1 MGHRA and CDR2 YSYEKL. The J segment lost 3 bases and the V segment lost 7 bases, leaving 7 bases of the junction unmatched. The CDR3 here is CASNSGQGDYGYTF. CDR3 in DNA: TGCGCCAGCAACTCTGGACAGGGTGACTATGGCTACACCTTC.